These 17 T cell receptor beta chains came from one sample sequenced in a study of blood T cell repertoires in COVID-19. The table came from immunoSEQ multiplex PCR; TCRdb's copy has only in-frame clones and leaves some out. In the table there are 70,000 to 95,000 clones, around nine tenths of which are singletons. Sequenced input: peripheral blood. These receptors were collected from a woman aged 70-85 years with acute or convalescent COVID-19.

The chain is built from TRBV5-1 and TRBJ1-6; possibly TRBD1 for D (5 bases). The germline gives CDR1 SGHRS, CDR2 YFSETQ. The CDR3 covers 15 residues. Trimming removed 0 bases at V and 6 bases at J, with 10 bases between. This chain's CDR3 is CASSLGPGLNSPLHF. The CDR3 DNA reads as TGCGCCAGCAGCTTGGGGCCAGGGCTTAATTCACCCCTCCACTTT.

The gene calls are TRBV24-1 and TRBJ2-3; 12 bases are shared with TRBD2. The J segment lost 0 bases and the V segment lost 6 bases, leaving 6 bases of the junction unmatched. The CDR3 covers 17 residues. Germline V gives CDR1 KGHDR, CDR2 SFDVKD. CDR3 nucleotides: TGTGCCACCAGTCGACTAGCGGGAGCGGAAAGCACAGATACGCAGTATTTT. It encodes CATSRLAGAESTDTQYF.

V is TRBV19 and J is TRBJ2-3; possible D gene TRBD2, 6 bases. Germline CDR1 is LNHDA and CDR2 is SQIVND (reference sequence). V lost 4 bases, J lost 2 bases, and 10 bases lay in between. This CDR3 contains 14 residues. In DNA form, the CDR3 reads TGTGCCAGTAGTACGGGACTCTTCACAGATACGCAGTATTTT. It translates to CASSTGLFTDTQYF.

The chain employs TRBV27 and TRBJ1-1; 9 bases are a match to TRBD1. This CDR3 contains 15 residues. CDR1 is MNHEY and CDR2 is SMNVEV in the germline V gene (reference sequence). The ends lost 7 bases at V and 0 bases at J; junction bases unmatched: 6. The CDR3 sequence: CASKGQGLVNTEAFF. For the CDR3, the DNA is TGTGCCAGCAAAGGACAGGGGTTAGTGAACACTGAAGCTTTCTTT.

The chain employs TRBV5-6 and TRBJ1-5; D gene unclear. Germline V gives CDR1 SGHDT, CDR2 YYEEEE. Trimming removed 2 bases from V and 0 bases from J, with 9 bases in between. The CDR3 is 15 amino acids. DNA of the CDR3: TGTGCCAGCAGCTTCCGGGGATATAGCAATCAGCCCCAGCATTTT. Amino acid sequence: CASSFRGYSNQPQHF.

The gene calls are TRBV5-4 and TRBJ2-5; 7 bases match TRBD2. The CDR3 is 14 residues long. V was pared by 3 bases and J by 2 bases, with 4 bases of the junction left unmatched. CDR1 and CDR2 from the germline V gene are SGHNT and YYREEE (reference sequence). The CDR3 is CASSSSSGQETQYF. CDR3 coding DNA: TGTGCCAGCAGCTCTTCTAGCGGACAAGAGACCCAGTACTTC.

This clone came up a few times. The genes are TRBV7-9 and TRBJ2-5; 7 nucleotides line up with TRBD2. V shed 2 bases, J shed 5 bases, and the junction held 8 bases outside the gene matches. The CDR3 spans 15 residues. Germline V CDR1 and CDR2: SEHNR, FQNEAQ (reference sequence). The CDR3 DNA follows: TGTGCCAGCAGCTTATCTTCTAGCGGTTTGGAGACCCAGTACTTC. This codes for CASSLSSSGLETQYF.

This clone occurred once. DNA for the CDR3: TGTGCCACCAGTGACTCGACTAGCGGGGGCTACAATGAGCAGTTCTTC. Encoded protein: CATSDSTSGGYNEQFF. The chain couples TRBV24-1 to TRBJ2-1, with 12 nucleotides matching TRBD2. Germline values: CDR1 KGHDR, CDR2 SFDVKD. V shed 4 bases and J 3 bases; nucleotides not matched to a gene: 3. The CDR3 extends over 16 amino acids.

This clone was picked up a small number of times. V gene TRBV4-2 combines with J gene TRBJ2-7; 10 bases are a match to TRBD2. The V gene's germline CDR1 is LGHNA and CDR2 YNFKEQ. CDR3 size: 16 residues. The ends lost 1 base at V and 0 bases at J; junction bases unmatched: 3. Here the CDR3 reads CASSQVSSGGSYEQYF. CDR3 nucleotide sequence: TGTGCCAGCAGCCAAGTATCTAGCGGGGGCTCCTACGAGCAGTACTTC.

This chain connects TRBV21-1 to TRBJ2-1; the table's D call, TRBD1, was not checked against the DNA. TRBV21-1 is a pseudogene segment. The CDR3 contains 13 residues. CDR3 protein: CASSRAFNNEQFF. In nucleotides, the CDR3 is TGTGCCAGCAGCAGGGCTTTCAACAATGAGCAGTTCTTC.

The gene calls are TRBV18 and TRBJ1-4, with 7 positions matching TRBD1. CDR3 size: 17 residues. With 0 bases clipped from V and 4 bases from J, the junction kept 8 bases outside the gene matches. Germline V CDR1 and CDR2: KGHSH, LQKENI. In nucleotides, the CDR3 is TGTGCCAGCTCACCACCGAAAGAACCAGGGGGTAATGAAAAACTGTTTTTT. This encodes CASSPPKEPGGNEKLFF.

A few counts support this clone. For the CDR3, the DNA is TGCAGCGTTGATGGTGGGCGGACAGGGTTTACTCGGGGTGGCTACACCTTC. It is translated as CSVDGGRTGFTRGGYTF. V usage is TRBV29-1 and J usage is TRBJ1-2; 8 nucleotides align to TRBD1. Germline CDR1 reads SQVTM; CDR2 reads ANQGSEA. The CDR3 runs 17 residues. J was trimmed by 7 bases and V by 3 bases; bases with no gene match: 19. Using reference TRBV29-1 and TRBJ1-2 for the parts outside the CDR3, the full variable domain is SAVISQKPSRDICQRGTSLTIQCQVDSQVTMMFWYRQQPGQSLTLIATANQGSEATYESGFVIDKFPISRPNLTFSTLTVSNMSPEDSSIYLCSVDGGRTGFTRGGYTFGSGTRLTVV.

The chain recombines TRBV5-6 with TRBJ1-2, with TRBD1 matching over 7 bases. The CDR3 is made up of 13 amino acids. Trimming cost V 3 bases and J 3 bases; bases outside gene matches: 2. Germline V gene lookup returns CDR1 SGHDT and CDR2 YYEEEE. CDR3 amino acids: CASSSDRDYGYTF. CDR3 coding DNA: TGTGCCAGCAGCTCCGACAGGGACTATGGCTACACCTTC.

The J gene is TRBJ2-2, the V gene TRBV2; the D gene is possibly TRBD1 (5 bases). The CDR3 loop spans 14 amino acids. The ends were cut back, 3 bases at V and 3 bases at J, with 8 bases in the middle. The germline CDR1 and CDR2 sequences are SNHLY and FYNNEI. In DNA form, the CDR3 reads TGTGCCAGCAGTGAGTTAGGGGACACCGGGGAGCTGTTTTTT. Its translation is CASSELGDTGELFF. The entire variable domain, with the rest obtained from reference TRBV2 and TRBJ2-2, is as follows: EPEVTQTPSHQVTQMGQEVILRCVPISNHLYFYWYRQILGQKVEFLVSFYNNEISEKSEIFDDQFSVERPDGSNFTLKIRSTKLEDSAMYFCASSELGDTGELFFGEGSRLTVL.

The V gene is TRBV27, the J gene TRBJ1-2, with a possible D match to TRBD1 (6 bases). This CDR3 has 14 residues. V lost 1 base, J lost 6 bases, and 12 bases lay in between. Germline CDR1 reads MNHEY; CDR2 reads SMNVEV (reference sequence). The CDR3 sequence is CASSLWGHGDGYTF. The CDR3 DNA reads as TGTGCCAGCAGTTTATGGGGGCATGGCGATGGCTACACCTTC.

CDR3 sequence reads: CASSPLGNSGNTIYF. CDR3 sequence (DNA): TGTGCCAGCTCACCACTCGGGAACTCTGGAAACACCATATATTTT. The V and J genes are TRBV18 and TRBJ1-3; D is uncertain. Trimming removed 1 base from V and 0 bases from J, with 7 bases in between. This CDR3 has 15 amino acids. Germline V gene data show CDR1 as KGHSH and CDR2 as LQKENI. The full variable domain, with the rest looked up from reference TRBV18 and TRBJ1-3, is NAGVMQNPRHLVRRRGQEARLRCSPMKGHSHVYWYRQLPEEGLKFMVYLQKENIIDESGMPKERFSAEFPKEGPSILRIQQVVRGDSAAYFCASSPLGNSGNTIYFGEGSWLTVV.

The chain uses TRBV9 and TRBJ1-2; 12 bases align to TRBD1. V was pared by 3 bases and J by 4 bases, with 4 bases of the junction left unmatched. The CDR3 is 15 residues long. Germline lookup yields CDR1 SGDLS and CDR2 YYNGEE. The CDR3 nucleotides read TGTGCCAGCAGCGAGGGGACAGGGGGCGCCTATGGCTACACCTTC. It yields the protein CASSEGTGGAYGYTF.